Listed here are 26 T cell receptor beta chains from one sample, sequenced in a study of CD8+CD57+ T cells in acquired aplastic anemia. Sequenced patients had shown CD8+CD57+ cell expansion by flow cytometry. TCR beta VDJ combinations and CDR3 sequences were profiled from genomic DNA. Using its own MiXCR run on the reads, TCRdb lists one record per CDR3 protein. The sample holds about 160,000 distinct CDR3 sequences, 40% to 50% seen once. Material: sorted CD4+, CD8+, or CD8+CD57+ T cells (not recorded which) from PBMCs. The source is a human donor with aplastic anemia.

This clonotype was detected ten times or more. The chain links TRBV5-1 to TRBJ2-1, with D perhaps TRBD2 (6 bases). There are 17 residues in the CDR3. Germline V lookup: CDR1 SGHRS, CDR2 YFSETQ. V lost 0 bases and J lost 3, with 16 bases in between. The CDR3 bases are TGCGCCAGCAGCTTGGCATCGGCGGGAAGTCTCTACAATGAGCAGTTCTTC. Protein product: CASSLASAGSLYNEQFF.

The chain joins TRBV29-1 to TRBJ1-1, with D uncertain. V was shortened by 5 bases and J by 7 bases, with 11 bases between the two germline ends. The germline V gene has CDR1 SQVTM and CDR2 ANQGSEA. The CDR3 runs to 11 residues. DNA for the CDR3: TGCAGCGTTCGTGATAGCTATGAAGCTTTCTTT. It specifies CSVRDSYEAFF.

This clonotype appeared many times. The rearrangement joins TRBV5-1 to TRBJ2-3, with 10 bases identical to TRBD1. J was trimmed by 4 bases and V by 4 bases; bases with no gene match: 12. Germline V gives CDR1 SGHRS, CDR2 YFSETQ. The CDR3 runs 17 residues. Written as DNA, the CDR3 is TGCGCCAGCAGCGCGGACAGGGGGTTTCAACTTCCAGATACGCAGTATTTT. Residues: CASSADRGFQLPDTQYF.

The chain couples TRBV15 to TRBJ2-1; 7 bases agree with TRBD2. Trimming took 3 bases from V and 4 from J; bases not matched to a gene: 6. Germline V lookup: CDR1 LNHNV, CDR2 YYDKDF (reference sequence). The CDR3 sequence is 15 residues long. DNA of the CDR3: TGTGCCACCAGCAGTGACACTAGCGCTTACAATGAGCAGTTCTTC. This encodes CATSSDTSAYNEQFF.

This clonotype came up many times. The genes are TRBV3-1 and TRBJ2-7; TRBD1 is a possible D gene (5 bases). CDR3 length equals 12 residues. Trimming took 3 bases from V and 4 from J, leaving 7 bases between them. The germline V gene encodes CDR1 LGHDT and CDR2 YNNKEL (reference sequence). CDR3 in amino acids: CASSQGQYEQYF. The CDR3 bases are TGTGCCAGCAGCCAGGGGCAATACGAGCAGTACTTC.

For this clonotype: Germline and junction disagree at one end, which may indicate a read error. V gene TRBV18 combines with J gene TRBJ1-1; a weak D match, TRBD1 (5 bases). Looked up from germline, CDR1 is KGHSH and CDR2 is LQKENI. This CDR3 contains 15 residues. CDR3 coding DNA: TGTACCAGCTCACCCTGGCGGGGGGTGAACACTGAAGCTTTCTTT. Protein product: CTSSPWRGVNTEAFF.

This clonotype was observed many times. This chain connects TRBV7-2 to TRBJ2-1; 8 bases fit TRBD2. CDR1 and CDR2 (germline): SGHTA, FQGNSA. The V segment lost 5 bases and the J segment 2 bases; nucleotides outside the gene matches: 11. The CDR3 is 17 amino acids. CDR3 sequence: CASSPAPRLATYNEQFF. The CDR3 bases are TGTGCCAGCAGCCCCGCGCCGAGACTAGCGACCTACAATGAGCAGTTCTTC.

The chain links TRBV7-8 to TRBJ2-7; no clear D. Germline CDR1 is SGHVS and CDR2 is FQNEAQ. The V end lost 2 bases, the J end lost 5 bases, and 7 bases lay between the germline ends. The CDR3 covers 12 residues. CDR3 DNA sequence: TGTGCCAGCAGCTTAATGCCTCACGAGCAGTACTTC. This sequence encodes CASSLMPHEQYF.

The gene calls are TRBV7-2 and TRBJ1-6, with 8 bases lining up with TRBD1. The CDR3 has 19 amino acids. V shed 0 bases, J shed 9 bases, and the junction held 16 bases outside the gene matches. Germline lookup yields CDR1 SGHTA and CDR2 FQGNSA. CDR3 in amino acids: CASSLARWRRDRGVSPLHF. The CDR3 nucleotides read TGTGCCAGCAGCTTAGCGCGTTGGAGGAGAGACAGGGGAGTTTCACCCCTCCACTTT. The complete variable domain, with remaining parts taken from reference TRBV7-2 and TRBJ1-6, reads GAGVSQSPSNKVTEKGKDVELRCDPISGHTALYWYRQSLGQGLEFLIYFQGNSAPDKSGLPSDRFSAERTGGSVSTLTIQRTQQEDSAVYLCASSLARWRRDRGVSPLHFGNGTRLTVT.

In this sample, this clonotype turned up many times. CDR3 sequence: CASSLARDSSEQYF. The CDR3, as DNA: TGTGCCAGCAGCTTAGCACGGGACAGTTCCGAGCAGTACTTC. The chain has TRBV7-3 and TRBJ2-7, with 7 bases lining up with TRBD1. CDR3 length equals 14 residues. V lost 2 bases and J lost 6; bases outside the gene matches: 7. Per germline, CDR1 SGHTA and CDR2 FQGTGA.

This clonotype was observed once. The chain links TRBV7-3 to TRBJ2-1, with D possibly being TRBD1 (7 bases). The V gene's germline CDR1 is SGHTA and CDR2 FQGTGA. The CDR3 spans 15 residues. Trimming removed 4 bases from V and 3 bases from J, with 13 bases in between. The CDR3 loop reads CASSWGQGGYNEQFF. Here the CDR3 DNA reads TGTGCCAGCAGCTGGGGGCAGGGGGGCTACAATGAGCAGTTCTTC.

This clonotype was counted a few times. The chain is built from TRBV7-2 and TRBJ2-7, with 12 bases aligning to TRBD1. This CDR3 spans 15 amino acids. Germline lookup yields CDR1 SGHTA and CDR2 FQGNSA. After removal of 1 base from V and 7 bases from J, the junction contained 5 bases not matched to a gene. CDR3 bases: TGTGCCAGCAGCTTAGTGGGACAGGGGGCGGGTGAGCAGTACTTC. Residues: CASSLVGQGAGEQYF.

This clonotype was counted between two and nine times. The chain joins TRBV24-1 to TRBJ2-5; D is perhaps TRBD1 (6 bases). Trimming took 0 bases from V and 5 from J, leaving 6 bases between them. Germline assignment: CDR1 KGHDR and CDR2 SFDVKD. CDR3 length equals 13 residues. The CDR3 DNA sequence: TGTGCCACCAGTGATTTGCAGGGGGAGACCCAGTACTTC. Protein product: CATSDLQGETQYF.

The table lists this clonotype with a count of one. The V call is TRBV29-1, the J call TRBJ1-2, with D uncertain. Germline-derived CDR1 and CDR2 are SQVTM and ANQGSEA. The CDR3 spans 15 residues. Between the trimmed V and J ends, which lost 6 bases and 2 bases, there was a span of 19 bases. The CDR3 protein is CSVLPIALGNYGYTF. Here the CDR3 DNA reads TGCAGCGTCCTTCCCATAGCATTGGGAAACTATGGCTACACCTTC.

The gene calls are TRBV10-2 and TRBJ2-1; possible D gene TRBD2, 7 bases. The CDR3 sequence is 15 residues long. V dropped 3 bases and J dropped 4 bases, with 13 bases sitting between them. CDR1 WSHSY and CDR2 SAAADI come from the germline V gene. The CDR3 spells CASSDGAGAYNEQFF. CDR3 DNA: TGCGCCAGCAGTGACGGGGCGGGGGCTTACAATGAGCAGTTCTTC.

This clonotype was observed many times. The chain recombines TRBV19 with TRBJ2-3; 7 bases match TRBD2. The CDR3 spans 17 residues. The V gene's germline CDR1 is LNHDA and CDR2 SQIVND (reference sequence). The ends lost 6 bases at V and 3 bases at J; junction bases unmatched: 15. CDR3 coding DNA: TGTGCCAGTAGCCCTCTAGTGGGAAGCGGGAAAACAGATACGCAGTATTTT. Translation gives CASSPLVGSGKTDTQYF.

This clonotype has a count of ten or more. This sequence joins TRBV14 and TRBJ2-4; 7 positions match TRBD1. Germline V lookup: CDR1 SGHDN, CDR2 FVKESK. The CDR3 contains 15 residues. With V trimmed by 3 bases and J by 8 bases, 10 bases remained unmatched. CDR3 nucleotides: TGTGCCAGCAGCCAGACTGCAGGGGGAGCGGACATTCAGTACTTC. Translation: CASSQTAGGADIQYF.

This clonotype was detected many times. The rearrangement uses TRBV6-1 and TRBJ1-5; no clear D gene. CDR3 length: 14 residues. V was trimmed by 6 bases and J by 0 bases, leaving 9 bases between them. Germline CDR1 is MNHNS and CDR2 is SASEGT. The CDR3 DNA follows: TGTGCCAGCAGGCCAGACCTTAGCAATCAGCCCCAGCATTTT. This gives the protein CASRPDLSNQPQHF.

Details on this clonotype: One end of the junction varies from germline; a read error may be responsible. The rearrangement uses TRBV11-2 and TRBJ2-1; 11 bases are a match to TRBD1. The V gene's germline CDR1 is SGHAT and CDR2 FQNNGV. CDR3 size: 15 residues. DNA of the CDR3: TGTGCCAGCAGCAGGGACAGGGGGTCCGACAATGGGCAGTTCTTC. As protein: CASSRDRGSDNGQFF.

This clonotype was counted a few times. The chain combines TRBV3-1 with TRBJ2-5; 7 nucleotides line up with TRBD1. V was clipped by 4 bases and J by 1 base; unmatched bases: 6. This CDR3 has 15 amino acids. Germline-derived CDR1 and CDR2 are LGHDT and YNNKEL (reference sequence). CDR3 protein: CASSPMTGPQETQYF. In DNA, the CDR3 is TGTGCCAGCAGCCCCATGACAGGGCCCCAAGAGACCCAGTACTTC.

The chain couples TRBV7-8 to TRBJ2-7; unclear D gene. In germline, CDR1 is SGHVS, CDR2 FQNEAQ. CDR3 length: 12 residues. Trimming cost V 3 bases and J 4 bases, with 7 bases left between them. The chain's CDR3 is CASSFRPYEQYF. The CDR3 coding sequence is TGTGCCAGCAGCTTTAGACCGTACGAGCAGTACTTC. The entire variable domain, with the rest obtained from reference TRBV7-8 and TRBJ2-7, is as follows: GAGVSQSPRYKVAKRGQDVALRCDPISGHVSLFWYQQALGQGPEFLTYFQNEAQLDKSGLPSDRFFAERPEGSVSTLKIQRTQQEDSAVYLCASSFRPYEQYFGPGTRLTVT.

Ten or more counts support this clonotype. The chain links TRBV11-2 to TRBJ2-7; the D gene is possibly TRBD2 (6 bases). V was trimmed by 5 bases and J by 0 bases, leaving 17 bases between them. The CDR3 totals 16 residues. CDR1 and CDR2 (germline): SGHAT, FQNNGV. DNA of the CDR3: TGTGCCAGCAGCCCCTATCTAGCGCTCAGCTCCTACGAGCAGTACTTC. This translates into CASSPYLALSSYEQYF.

The V call is TRBV20-1, the J call TRBJ2-5; maybe TRBD1 (6 bases). V lost 3 bases and J lost 5, with 16 bases in between. The CDR3 is 14 residues long. Germline CDR1 DFQATT, CDR2 SNEGSKA (reference sequence). CDR3 residues: CSASHRSGDETQYF. The CDR3 nucleotides are TGCAGTGCTAGTCACAGGTCAGGGGATGAGACCCAGTACTTC.

This rearrangement joins TRBV7-3 to TRBJ2-7; either TRBD1 or TRBD2 may supply D (5 bases each). With 5 bases removed from V and 1 base from J, the gap between germline ends came to 9 bases. The CDR3 consists of 13 residues. Germline lookup yields CDR1 SGHTA and CDR2 FQGTGA. In DNA, the CDR3 is TGTGCCAGCAGCCGGGACGGTTCCTACGAGCAGTACTTC. This translates into CASSRDGSYEQYF.

V is TRBV10-3 and J is TRBJ1-6; possibly TRBD1 for D (6 bases). The V end lost 2 bases, the J end lost 8 bases, and 16 bases lay between the germline ends. CDR1 and CDR2 (germline): ENHRY, SYGVKD. This CDR3 region has 16 residues. For the CDR3, the DNA is TGTGCCATCAGTGAGGGACAGCTTCCAGGAGATTCACCCCTCCACTTT. As protein: CAISEGQLPGDSPLHF.

The V call is TRBV20-1, the J call TRBJ2-5, with D uncertain. CDR1 is DFQATT, CDR2 SNEGSKA, per germline (reference sequence). V was pared by 4 bases and J by 0 bases, with 9 bases between. The CDR3 consists of 13 residues. CDR3 amino acids: CSATYPDQETQYF. The CDR3 nucleotides are TGCAGTGCTACTTACCCCGACCAAGAGACCCAGTACTTC.